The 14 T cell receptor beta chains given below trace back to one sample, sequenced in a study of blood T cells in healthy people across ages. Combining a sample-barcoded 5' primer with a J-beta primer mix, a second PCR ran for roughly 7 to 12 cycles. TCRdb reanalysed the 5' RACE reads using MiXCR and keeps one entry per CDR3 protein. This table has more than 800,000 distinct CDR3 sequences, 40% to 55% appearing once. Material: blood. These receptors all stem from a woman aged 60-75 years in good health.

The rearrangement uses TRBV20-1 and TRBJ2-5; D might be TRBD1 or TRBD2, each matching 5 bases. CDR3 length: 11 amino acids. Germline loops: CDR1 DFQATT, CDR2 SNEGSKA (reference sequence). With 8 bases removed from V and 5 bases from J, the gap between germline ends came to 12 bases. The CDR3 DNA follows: TGCAGTCCCATCAGGGAGGAGACCCAGTACTTC. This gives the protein CSPIREETQYF.

In DNA, the CDR3 is TGTGCCAGCAGCGGCGGACTAGCGGAATACACAGATACGCAGTATTTT. Amino acid sequence: CASSGGLAEYTDTQYF. The chain carries TRBV7-2 and TRBJ2-3, with TRBD2 matching over 10 bases. The J segment lost 2 bases and the V segment lost 5 bases, leaving 7 bases of the junction unmatched. Germline V lookup: CDR1 SGHTA, CDR2 FQGNSA. CDR3 size: 16 residues.

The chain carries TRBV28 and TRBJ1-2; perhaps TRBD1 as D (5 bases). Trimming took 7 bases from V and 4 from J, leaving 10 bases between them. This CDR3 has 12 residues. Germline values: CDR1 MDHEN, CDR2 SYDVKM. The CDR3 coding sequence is TGTGCCAGCAACGGGGCTGGCTATGGCTACACCTTC. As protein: CASNGAGYGYTF.

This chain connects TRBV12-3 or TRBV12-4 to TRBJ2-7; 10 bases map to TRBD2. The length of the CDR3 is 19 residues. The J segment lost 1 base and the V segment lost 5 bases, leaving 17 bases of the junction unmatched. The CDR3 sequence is CASSRPTSGPRIGSYEQYF. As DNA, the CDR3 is TGTGCCAGCAGTCGCCCGACTAGCGGGCCCCGAATCGGGTCCTACGAGCAGTACTTC.

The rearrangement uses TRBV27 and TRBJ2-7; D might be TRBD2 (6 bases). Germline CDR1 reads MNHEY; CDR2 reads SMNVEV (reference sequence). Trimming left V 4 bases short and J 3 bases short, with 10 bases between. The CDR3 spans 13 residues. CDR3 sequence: CASSSEGYYEQYF. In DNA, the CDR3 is TGTGCCAGCAGTTCGGAGGGCTACTACGAGCAGTACTTC.

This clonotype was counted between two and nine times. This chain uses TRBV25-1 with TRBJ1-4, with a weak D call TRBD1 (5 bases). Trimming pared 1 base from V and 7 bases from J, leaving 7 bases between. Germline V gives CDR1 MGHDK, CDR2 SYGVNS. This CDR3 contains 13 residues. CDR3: CASSELGTEKLFF. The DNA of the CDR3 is TGTGCCAGCAGTGAATTGGGGACTGAAAAACTGTTTTTT.

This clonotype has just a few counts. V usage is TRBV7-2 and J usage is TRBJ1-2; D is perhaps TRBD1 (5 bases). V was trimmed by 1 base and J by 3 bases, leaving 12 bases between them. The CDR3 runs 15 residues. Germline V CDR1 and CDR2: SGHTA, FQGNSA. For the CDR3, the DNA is TGTGCCAGCAGCTTAGGTTGGGGGAAGGACTATGGCTACACCTTC. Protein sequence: CASSLGWGKDYGYTF.

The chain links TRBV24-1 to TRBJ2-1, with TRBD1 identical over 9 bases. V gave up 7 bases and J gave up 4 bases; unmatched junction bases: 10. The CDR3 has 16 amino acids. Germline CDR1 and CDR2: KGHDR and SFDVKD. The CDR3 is CATSSEGTGMYNEQFF. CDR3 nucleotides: TGTGCCACCAGCTCTGAGGGGACAGGGATGTACAATGAGCAGTTCTTC.

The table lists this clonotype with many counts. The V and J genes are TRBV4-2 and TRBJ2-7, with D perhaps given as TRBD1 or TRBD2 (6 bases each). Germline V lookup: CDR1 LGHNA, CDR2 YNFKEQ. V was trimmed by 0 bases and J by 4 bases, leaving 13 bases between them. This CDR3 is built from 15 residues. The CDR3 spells CASSQDGGLRYEQYF. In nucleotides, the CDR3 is TGTGCCAGCAGCCAAGACGGGGGCCTTCGGTACGAGCAGTACTTC.

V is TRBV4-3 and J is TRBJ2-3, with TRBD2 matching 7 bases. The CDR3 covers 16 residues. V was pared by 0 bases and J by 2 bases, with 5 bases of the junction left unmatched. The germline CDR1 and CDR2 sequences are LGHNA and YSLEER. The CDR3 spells CASSQETAGHTDTQYF. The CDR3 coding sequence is TGCGCCAGCAGCCAAGAAACAGCGGGGCACACAGATACGCAGTATTTT.

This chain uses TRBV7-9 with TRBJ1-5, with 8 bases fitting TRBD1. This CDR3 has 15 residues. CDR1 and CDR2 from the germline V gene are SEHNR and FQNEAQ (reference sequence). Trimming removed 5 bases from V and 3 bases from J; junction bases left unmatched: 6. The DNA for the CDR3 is TGTGCCAGCAGCGTGACAGGGGACTACAATCAGCCCCAGCATTTT. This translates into CASSVTGDYNQPQHF.

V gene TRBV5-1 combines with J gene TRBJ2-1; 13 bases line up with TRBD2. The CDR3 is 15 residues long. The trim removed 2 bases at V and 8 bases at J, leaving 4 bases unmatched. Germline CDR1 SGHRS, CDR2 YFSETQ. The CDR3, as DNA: TGCGCCAGCAGCTTACTAGCGGGAGGGGATTATGAGCAGTTCTTC. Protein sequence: CASSLLAGGDYEQFF.

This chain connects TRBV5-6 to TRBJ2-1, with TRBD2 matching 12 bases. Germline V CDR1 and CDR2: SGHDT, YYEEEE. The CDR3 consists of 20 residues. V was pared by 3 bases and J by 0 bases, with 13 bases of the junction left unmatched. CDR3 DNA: TGTGCCAGCAGCTATCGCTTCGCTAGCGGGAGGGCTAGCTCCTACAATGAGCAGTTCTTC. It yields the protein CASSYRFASGRASSYNEQFF.

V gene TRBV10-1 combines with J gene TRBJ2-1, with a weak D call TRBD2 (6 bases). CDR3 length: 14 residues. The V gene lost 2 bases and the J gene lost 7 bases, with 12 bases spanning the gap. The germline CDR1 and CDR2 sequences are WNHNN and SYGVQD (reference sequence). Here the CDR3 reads CASSEGGSRNEQFF. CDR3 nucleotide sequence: TGCGCCAGCAGTGAGGGAGGGTCGAGGAATGAGCAGTTCTTC.